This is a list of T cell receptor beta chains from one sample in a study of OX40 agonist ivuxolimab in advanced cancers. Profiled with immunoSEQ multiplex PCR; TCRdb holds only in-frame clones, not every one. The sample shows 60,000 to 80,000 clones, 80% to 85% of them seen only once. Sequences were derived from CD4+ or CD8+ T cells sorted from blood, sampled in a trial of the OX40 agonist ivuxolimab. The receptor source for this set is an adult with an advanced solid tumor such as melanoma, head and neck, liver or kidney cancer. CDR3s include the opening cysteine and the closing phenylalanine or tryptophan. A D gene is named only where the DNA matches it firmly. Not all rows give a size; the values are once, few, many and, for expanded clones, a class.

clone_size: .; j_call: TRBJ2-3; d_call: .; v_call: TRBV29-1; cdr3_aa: CSVTLTSRTDTQYF; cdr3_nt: TGCAGCGTGACCTTGACTAGTCGCACAGATACGCAGTATTTT
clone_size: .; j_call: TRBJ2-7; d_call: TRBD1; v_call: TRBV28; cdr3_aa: CASSTPDRGHEQYF; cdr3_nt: TGTGCCAGCAGTACTCCGGACAGGGGACACGAGCAGTACTTC
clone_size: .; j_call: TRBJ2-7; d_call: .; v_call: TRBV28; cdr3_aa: CASSLVTGYNEQYF; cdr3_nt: TGTGCCAGCAGCCTAGTCACAGGGTATAACGAGCAGTACTTC
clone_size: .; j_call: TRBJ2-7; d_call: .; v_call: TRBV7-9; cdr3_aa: CASSLGQADYEQYF; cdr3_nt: TGTGCCAGCAGCTTAGGACAGGCGGACTACGAGCAGTACTTC
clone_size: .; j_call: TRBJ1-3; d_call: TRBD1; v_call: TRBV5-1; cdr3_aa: CASSWTGGNTIYF; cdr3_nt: TGCGCCAGCAGCTGGACAGGCGGAAACACCATATATTTT
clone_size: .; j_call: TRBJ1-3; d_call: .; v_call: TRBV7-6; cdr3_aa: CASSWTTPLTSGNTIYF; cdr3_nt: TGTGCCAGCAGCTGGACGACCCCGCTCACGTCTGGAAACACCATATATTTT
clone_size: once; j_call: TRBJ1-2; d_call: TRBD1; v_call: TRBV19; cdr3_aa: CASSIGFVTAQGAAASYGYTF; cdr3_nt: TGTGCCAGTAGTATCGGCTTTGTAACGGCTCAGGGGGCCGCGGCGTCCTATGGCTACACCTTC
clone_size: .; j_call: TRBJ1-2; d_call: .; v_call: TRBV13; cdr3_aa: CASSLSSYGYTF; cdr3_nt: TGTGCCAGCAGCTTAAGTTCGTATGGCTACACCTTC
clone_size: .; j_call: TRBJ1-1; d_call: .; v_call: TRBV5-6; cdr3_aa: CASSSRTLNWDTEAFF; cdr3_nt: TGTGCCAGCAGCTCCCGAACCTTAAATTGGGACACTGAAGCTTTCTTT
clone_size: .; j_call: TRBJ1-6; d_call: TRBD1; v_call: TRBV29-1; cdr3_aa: CSVGDSQYNSPLHF; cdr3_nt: TGCAGCGTGGGGGACAGCCAGTATAATTCACCCCTCCACTTT
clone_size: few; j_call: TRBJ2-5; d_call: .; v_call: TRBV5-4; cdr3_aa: CASSFGGRGETQYF; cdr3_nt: TGTGCCAGCAGCTTTGGGGGGCGAGGGGAGACCCAGTACTTC
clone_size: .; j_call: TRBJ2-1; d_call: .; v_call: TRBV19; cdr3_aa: CASGLVDEQFF; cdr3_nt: TGTGCCAGTGGACTGGTGGATGAGCAGTTCTTC
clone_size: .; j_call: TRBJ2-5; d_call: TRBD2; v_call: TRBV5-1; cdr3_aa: CASSTSGGAETQYF; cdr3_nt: TGCGCCAGCAGTACTAGCGGGGGGGCGGAGACCCAGTACTTC
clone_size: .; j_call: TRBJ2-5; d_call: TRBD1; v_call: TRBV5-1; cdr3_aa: CASSLQTGGQETQYF; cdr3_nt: TGCGCCAGCAGCCTACAGACAGGGGGCCAAGAGACCCAGTACTTC
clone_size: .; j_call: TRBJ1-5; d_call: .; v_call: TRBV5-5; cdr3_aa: CASGHLIGSADQPQHF; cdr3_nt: TGTGCCAGCGGTCACTTGATAGGGTCGGCCGATCAGCCCCAGCATTTT
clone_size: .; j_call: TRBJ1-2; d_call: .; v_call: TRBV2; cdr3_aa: CASSEQGSGSDGYTF; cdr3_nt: TGTGCCAGCAGTGAGCAAGGGTCGGGTTCGGATGGCTACACCTTC
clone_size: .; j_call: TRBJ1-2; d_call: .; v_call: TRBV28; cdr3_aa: CASSLPPYGYTF; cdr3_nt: TGTGCCAGCAGTTTACCCCCCTATGGCTACACCTTC
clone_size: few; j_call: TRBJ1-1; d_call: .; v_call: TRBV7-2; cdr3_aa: CASSRTALEAFF; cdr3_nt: TGTGCCAGCAGCAGGACAGCACTTGAAGCTTTCTTT
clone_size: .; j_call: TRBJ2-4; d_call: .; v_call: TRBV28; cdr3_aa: CASSPPRGVNIQYF; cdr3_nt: TGTGCCAGCAGTCCCCCGAGGGGAGTAAACATTCAGTACTTC
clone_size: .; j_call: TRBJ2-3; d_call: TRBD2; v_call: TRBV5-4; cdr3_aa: CASSSLQRGLDTQYF; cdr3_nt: TGTGCCAGCAGCTCTCTCCAGCGGGGGCTGGATACGCAGTATTTT
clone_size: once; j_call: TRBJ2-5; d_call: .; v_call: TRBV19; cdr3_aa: CASSIYTGGQETQYF; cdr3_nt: TGTGCCAGTAGTATCTACACAGGAGGGCAAGAGACCCAGTACTTC
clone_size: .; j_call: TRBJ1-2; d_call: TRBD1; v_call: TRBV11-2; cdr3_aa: CASSTGTGDGNYGYTF; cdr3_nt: TGTGCCAGCAGCACCGGGACAGGTGATGGCAACTATGGCTACACCTTC
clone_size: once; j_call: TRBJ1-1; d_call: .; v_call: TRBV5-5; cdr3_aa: CASSFGGWDTETFF; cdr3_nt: TGTGCCAGCAGCTTTGGGGGCTGGGACACTGAAACTTTCTTT
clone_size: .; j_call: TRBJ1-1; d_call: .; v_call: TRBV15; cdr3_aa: CATSRRTEGEAFF; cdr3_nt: TGTGCCACCAGCAGGAGGACAGAGGGAGAAGCTTTCTTT
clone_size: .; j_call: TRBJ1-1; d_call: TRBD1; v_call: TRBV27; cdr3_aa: CASSFRGQEGEAFF; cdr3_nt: TGTGCCAGCAGTTTCAGGGGGCAGGAGGGTGAAGCTTTCTTT
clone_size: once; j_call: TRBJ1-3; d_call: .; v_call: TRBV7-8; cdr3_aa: CASSFVEGYSGNTIYF; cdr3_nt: TGTGCCAGCAGCTTTGTCGAGGGGTACTCTGGAAACACCATATATTTT
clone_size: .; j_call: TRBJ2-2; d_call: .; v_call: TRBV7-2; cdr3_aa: CASSRGLGGTGELFF; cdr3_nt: TGTGCCAGCAGCCGGGGACTTGGGGGGACCGGGGAGCTGTTTTTT
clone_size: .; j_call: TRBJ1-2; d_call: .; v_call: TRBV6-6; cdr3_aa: CASSPPNRANYGYTF; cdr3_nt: TGTGCCAGCAGTCCTCCCAACAGGGCTAACTATGGCTACACCTTC
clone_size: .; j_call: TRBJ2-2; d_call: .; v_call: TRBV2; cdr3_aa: CASTPDRLSTGELFF; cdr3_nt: TGTGCCAGCACCCCTGACAGGCTCAGCACCGGGGAGCTGTTTTTT
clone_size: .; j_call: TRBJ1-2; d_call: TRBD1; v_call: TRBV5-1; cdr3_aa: CASSRQGGSYGYTF; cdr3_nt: TGCGCCAGCAGCCGACAGGGGGGTAGCTATGGCTACACCTTC
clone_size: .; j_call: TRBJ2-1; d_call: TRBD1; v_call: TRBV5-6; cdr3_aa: CASSFRDRAGNEQFF; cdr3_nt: TGTGCCAGCAGCTTCCGGGACAGGGCAGGTAATGAGCAGTTCTTC
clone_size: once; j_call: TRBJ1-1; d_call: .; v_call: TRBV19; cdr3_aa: CASSRQGDTEAFF; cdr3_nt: TGTGCCAGTAGTAGGCAGGGTGACACTGAAGCTTTCTTT
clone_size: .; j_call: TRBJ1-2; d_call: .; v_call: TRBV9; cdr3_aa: CASSVGGVYGYTF; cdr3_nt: TGTGCCAGCAGCGTCGGAGGGGTGTATGGCTACACCTTC
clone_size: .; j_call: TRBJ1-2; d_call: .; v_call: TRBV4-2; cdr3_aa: CASSLSRDETYGYTF; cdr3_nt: TGTGCCAGCAGCCTGTCCCGGGACGAAACCTATGGCTACACCTTC
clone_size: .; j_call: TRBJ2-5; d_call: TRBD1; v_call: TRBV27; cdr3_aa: CASRDRTGRETQYF; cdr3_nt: TGTGCCAGCAGGGACCGGACAGGGAGGGAGACCCAGTACTTC
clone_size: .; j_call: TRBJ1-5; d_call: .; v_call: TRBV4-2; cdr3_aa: CASSPEPRDTGQPQHF; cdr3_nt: TGTGCCAGCAGCCCCGAGCCGAGGGACACAGGTCAGCCCCAGCATTTT
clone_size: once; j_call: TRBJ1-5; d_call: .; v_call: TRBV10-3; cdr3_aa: CAISETEHQPQHF; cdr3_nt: TGTGCCATCAGTGAAACTGAGCATCAGCCCCAGCATTTT
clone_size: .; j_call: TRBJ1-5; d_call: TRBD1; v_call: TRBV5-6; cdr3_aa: CASSLRGQGNNQPQHF; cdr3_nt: TGTGCCAGCAGCCTTAGGGGACAGGGGAACAATCAGCCCCAGCATTTT
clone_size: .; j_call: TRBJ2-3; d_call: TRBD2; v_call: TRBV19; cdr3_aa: CASGTSGGPLKYF; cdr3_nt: TGTGCCAGTGGGACTAGCGGGGGCCCGCTGAAGTATTTT
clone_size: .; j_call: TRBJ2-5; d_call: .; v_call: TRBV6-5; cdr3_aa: CASGGRDSVPETQYF; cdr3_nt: TGTGCCAGCGGGGGTCGGGACTCGGTTCCTGAGACCCAGTACTTC
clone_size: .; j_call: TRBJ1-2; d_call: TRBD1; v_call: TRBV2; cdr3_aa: CASSEGWPDRPNYGYTF; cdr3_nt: TGTGCCAGCAGTGAAGGCTGGCCGGACAGGCCCAACTATGGCTACACCTTC
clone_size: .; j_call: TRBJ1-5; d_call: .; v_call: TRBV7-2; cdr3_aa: CASSLDPVGGRAQHF; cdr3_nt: TGTGCCAGCAGCTTAGATCCGGTTGGGGGAAGGGCCCAGCATTTT
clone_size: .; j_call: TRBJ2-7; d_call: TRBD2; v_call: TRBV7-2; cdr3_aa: CASNPTSGGPYEQYF; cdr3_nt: TGTGCCAGCAACCCGACTAGCGGGGGGCCCTACGAGCAGTACTTC
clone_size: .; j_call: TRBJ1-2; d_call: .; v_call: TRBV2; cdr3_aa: CASSSDRNYGYTF; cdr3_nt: TGTGCCAGCAGTTCGGACAGAAACTATGGCTACACCTTC
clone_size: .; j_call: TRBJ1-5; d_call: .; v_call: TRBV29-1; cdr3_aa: CSVAREDQPQHF; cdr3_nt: TGCAGCGTTGCCAGGGAAGATCAGCCCCAGCATTTT
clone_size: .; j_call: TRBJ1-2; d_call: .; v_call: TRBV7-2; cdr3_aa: CASSLRQDGGYTF; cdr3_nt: TGTGCCAGCAGCTTAAGGCAGGATGGCGGCTACACCTTC
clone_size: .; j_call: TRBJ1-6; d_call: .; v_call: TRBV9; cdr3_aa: CASSVGGVDSPLHF; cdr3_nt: TGTGCCAGCAGCGTAGGGGGGGTAGATTCACCCCTCCACTTT
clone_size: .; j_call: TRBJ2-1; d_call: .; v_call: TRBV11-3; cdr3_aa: CASSLGTQRYNEQFF; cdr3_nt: TGTGCCAGCAGCTTGGGGACTCAACGCTACAATGAGCAGTTCTTC
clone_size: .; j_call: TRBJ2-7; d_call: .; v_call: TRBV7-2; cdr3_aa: CASSSNIYEQYF; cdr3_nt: TGTGCCAGCAGCTCAAATATATACGAGCAGTACTTC
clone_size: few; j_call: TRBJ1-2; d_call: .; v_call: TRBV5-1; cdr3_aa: CASSLDGPNYGYTF; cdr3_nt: TGCGCCAGCAGCTTGGACGGACCGAACTATGGCTACACCTTC
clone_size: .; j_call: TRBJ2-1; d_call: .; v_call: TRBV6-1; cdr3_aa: CASRTDLNEQFF; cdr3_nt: TGTGCCAGCAGAACGGACCTCAATGAGCAGTTCTTC
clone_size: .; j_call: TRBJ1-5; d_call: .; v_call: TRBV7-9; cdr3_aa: CASSSNNQPQHF; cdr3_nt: TGTGCCAGCAGCTCAAACAATCAGCCCCAGCATTTT
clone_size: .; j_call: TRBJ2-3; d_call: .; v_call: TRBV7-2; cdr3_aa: CASSFYSTDTQYF; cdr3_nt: TGTGCCAGCAGCTTCTACAGCACAGATACGCAGTATTTT
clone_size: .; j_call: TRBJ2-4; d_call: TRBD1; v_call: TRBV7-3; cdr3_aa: CASRSGAGGHQNIQYF; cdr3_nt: TGTGCCAGCAGGTCAGGAGCAGGGGGACACCAAAACATTCAGTACTTC